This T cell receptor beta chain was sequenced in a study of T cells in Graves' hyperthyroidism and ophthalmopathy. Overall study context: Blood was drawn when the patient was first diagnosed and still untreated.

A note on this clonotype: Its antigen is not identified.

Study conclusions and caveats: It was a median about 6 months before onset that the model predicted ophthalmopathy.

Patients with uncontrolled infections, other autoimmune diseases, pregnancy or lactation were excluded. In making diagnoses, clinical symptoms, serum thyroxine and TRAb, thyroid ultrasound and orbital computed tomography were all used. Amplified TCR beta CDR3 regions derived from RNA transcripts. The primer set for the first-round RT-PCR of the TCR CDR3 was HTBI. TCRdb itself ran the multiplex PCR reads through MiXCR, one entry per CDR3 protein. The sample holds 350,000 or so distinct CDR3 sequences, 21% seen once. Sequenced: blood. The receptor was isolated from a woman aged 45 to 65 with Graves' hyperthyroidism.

The CDR3 sequence is CSVETGASYEQYF. The CDR3 DNA follows: TGCAGCGTCGAAACTGGGGCCTCCTACGAGCAGTACTTC. This sequence joins TRBV29-1 and TRBJ2-7; D possibly corresponds to TRBD1 (5 bases). The V end was cut by 6 bases, the J end by 0 bases, with 12 bases between. From germline, CDR1 is SQVTM and CDR2 ANQGSEA. The CDR3 runs to 13 residues.